The 19 T cell receptor beta chains given below trace back to one sample, sequenced in a study of cytomegalovirus exposure and HLA in healthy donors. Researchers ran the PCR with 60 Vbeta and 13 Jbeta primers. Libraries were prepared by immunoSEQ multiplex PCR; TCRdb keeps only in-frame clonotypes and omits some of them. The table lists about 130,000 clones, 77% of them singletons. Sequenced: PBMCs. The source is a woman aged 40 to 49 in good health and CMV-seropositive.

The J gene is TRBJ2-3, the V gene TRBV2, with D perhaps matching TRBD1 (6 bases). The CDR3 totals 12 residues. CDR1 is SNHLY, CDR2 FYNNEI, per germline. Trimming removed 6 bases at V and 6 bases at J, with 10 bases between. CDR3 bases: TGTGCCAGCAGGGCAGGGGCGGATACGCAGTATTTT. Amino acids: CASRAGADTQYF.

This chain connects TRBV5-4 to TRBJ2-7; 9 positions match TRBD2. The CDR3 totals 16 residues. Germline V gene data show CDR1 as SGHNT and CDR2 as YYREEE (reference sequence). V shed 0 bases and J 4 bases; nucleotides not matched to a gene: 8. The CDR3 DNA sequence: TGTGCCAGCAGCTTGGGGTCCGGCGGGAGGGCTTACGAGCAGTACTTC. This translates into CASSLGSGGRAYEQYF.

This chain joins TRBV5-6 and TRBJ2-1; D may be TRBD1 (6 bases). V lost 2 bases and J 6 bases, leaving 12 bases between the germline ends. Germline V gene data show CDR1 as SGHDT and CDR2 as YYEEEE. The CDR3 sequence is 14 residues long. DNA of the CDR3: TGTGCCAGCAGCTTTCGCAACAGGGTCAATGAGCAGTTCTTC. This translates into CASSFRNRVNEQFF.

This chain links TRBV19 with TRBJ2-3; 11 bases line up with TRBD2. Germline lookup yields CDR1 LNHDA and CDR2 SQIVND (reference sequence). CDR3 length equals 17 residues. The ends lost 0 bases at V and 2 bases at J; junction bases unmatched: 4. CDR3 sequence reads: CASSIEVAGGFTDTQYF. The DNA of the CDR3 is TGTGCCAGTAGTATAGAAGTAGCGGGAGGGTTCACAGATACGCAGTATTTT.

The chain couples TRBV10-1 to TRBJ1-6; the D is unclear. In germline, CDR1 is WNHNN, CDR2 SYGVQD (reference sequence). The CDR3 is 17 residues long. V was pared by 0 bases and J by 4 bases, with 13 bases between. This chain's CDR3 is CASSESRRANYNSPLHF. DNA of the CDR3: TGCGCCAGCAGTGAGTCGAGGAGGGCCAATTATAATTCACCCCTCCACTTT.

The CDR3 protein is CASSEPGQGTYEQYF. As DNA, the CDR3 is TGTGCCAGTAGTGAACCGGGACAGGGAACCTACGAGCAGTACTTC. This sequence joins TRBV19 and TRBJ2-7, with 9 bases identical to TRBD1. The trim removed 5 bases at V and 2 bases at J, leaving 7 bases unmatched. Germline CDR1 and CDR2: LNHDA and SQIVND (reference sequence). The length of the CDR3 is 15 residues.

V and J are TRBV18 and TRBJ1-1; weak D call: TRBD1 (6 bases). CDR1 KGHSH and CDR2 LQKENI come from the germline V gene. The V gene lost 3 bases and the J gene lost 1 base, with 12 bases spanning the gap. This CDR3 region has 15 residues. The CDR3 spells CASSPQQGQNTEAFF. Written as DNA, the CDR3 is TGTGCCAGCTCACCTCAACAGGGCCAGAACACTGAAGCTTTCTTT.

The CDR3 DNA sequence: TGTGCCTGGAGTGACTCAGGGCTTAACTATGGCTACACCTTC. Its translation is CAWSDSGLNYGYTF. The J gene is TRBJ1-2, the V gene TRBV30; weak D call: TRBD1 (5 bases). The CDR3 sequence is 14 residues long. Trimming pared 1 base from V and 1 base from J, leaving 10 bases between. The germline CDR1 and CDR2 sequences are GTSNPN and SVGIG (reference sequence).

This clone was picked up one time. V usage is TRBV6-5 and J usage is TRBJ1-2, with TRBD1 matching over 7 bases. Trimming at V came to 5 bases and at J to 6 bases, leaving 3 bases not matched to a gene. Germline V gene lookup returns CDR1 MNHEY and CDR2 SVGAGI. This CDR3 has 12 amino acids. CDR3 sequence reads: CASSRTGDGYTF. DNA for the CDR3: TGTGCCAGCAGTCGTACAGGGGATGGCTACACCTTC.

This clone turned up a few times. The rearrangement links TRBV7-9 to TRBJ2-7; tentatively, D is TRBD1 (5 bases). The CDR3 extends over 13 amino acids. The V end was cut by 1 base, the J end by 7 bases, with 11 bases between. Germline V gene data show CDR1 as SEHNR and CDR2 as FQNEAQ (reference sequence). In DNA, the CDR3 is TGTGCCAGCAGCTTAGACATAAGACAGGAGCAGTACTTC. Residues: CASSLDIRQEQYF.

The CDR3 is CAGDTLANTEAFF. The CDR3 region has the DNA TGTGCCGGGGACACGTTGGCGAACACTGAAGCTTTCTTT. The chain employs TRBV13 and TRBJ1-1; TRBD1 might be the D (6 bases). Germline CDR1 is PRHDT and CDR2 is FYEKMQ (reference sequence). V lost 11 bases to trimming and J lost 1 base, with 14 bases between them. The CDR3 length is 13 residues.

The chain uses TRBV5-1 and TRBJ2-4; TRBD1 matches at 8 bases. This CDR3 is 18 amino acids long. Germline V gene lookup returns CDR1 SGHRS and CDR2 YFSETQ. The ends lost 3 bases at V and 0 bases at J; junction bases unmatched: 11. This CDR3 reads CASSSRTGSAVAKNIQYF. The CDR3 DNA sequence: TGCGCCAGCAGCTCCAGGACAGGGTCCGCTGTAGCCAAAAACATTCAGTACTTC.

The rearrangement uses TRBV27 and TRBJ2-7, with D possibly matching TRBD1 (5 bases). Germline V gene sequence: CDR1 MNHEY, CDR2 SMNVEV (reference sequence). The CDR3 covers 13 residues. Trimming removed 8 bases from V and 3 bases from J, with 14 bases in between. The CDR3 nucleotides read TGTGCCAGCGGGGCGACAGCTAACTACGAGCAGTACTTC. This translates into CASGATANYEQYF.

J is TRBJ2-7 and V is TRBV6-4; 9 bases fit TRBD1. The ends lost 7 bases at V and 4 bases at J; junction bases unmatched: 5. The CDR3 is made up of 13 amino acids. Germline CDR1 is MRHNA and CDR2 is SNTAGT. The CDR3 here is CASIQGANYEQYF. CDR3 DNA: TGTGCCAGCATACAGGGGGCAAATTACGAGCAGTACTTC.

The chain couples TRBV6-5 to TRBJ1-3; TRBD1 agrees at 8 bases. CDR1 is MNHEY and CDR2 is SVGAGI in the germline V gene. The CDR3 extends over 16 amino acids. Trimming removed 0 bases from V and 4 bases from J; junction bases left unmatched: 5. The CDR3 protein is CASSYSKPGGGNTIYF. Here the CDR3 DNA reads TGTGCCAGCAGTTACTCGAAACCAGGGGGCGGAAACACCATATATTTT.

This clone was observed a few times. The chain links TRBV5-1 to TRBJ2-7; 8 positions agree with TRBD2. J gave up 2 bases and V 5 bases, and 12 bases lay outside the gene matches. Per the germline V gene, CDR1 is SGHRS and CDR2 is YFSETQ. This CDR3 is 16 amino acids long. DNA for the CDR3: TGCGCCAGCAGGTTTGAAGGACTAGCTGAAACCTACGAGCAGTACTTC. Its translation: CASRFEGLAETYEQYF.

The chain has TRBV5-4 and TRBJ2-1; 9 positions agree with TRBD1. Germline values: CDR1 SGHNT, CDR2 YYREEE (reference sequence). Trimming removed 4 bases from V and 9 bases from J; junction bases left unmatched: 11. This CDR3 contains 15 residues. CDR3 in DNA: TGTGCCAGCAGCATAGGACAGGGGAGGGGTAGTGAGCAGTTCTTC. Its protein product is CASSIGQGRGSEQFF.

The chain uses TRBV25-1 and TRBJ2-2, with 13 bases aligning to TRBD2. The CDR3 totals 18 residues. The V and J ends lost 6 bases and 0 bases, in that order; junction bases with no gene match: 7. Looked up from germline, CDR1 is MGHDK and CDR2 is SYGVNS. The CDR3 region has the DNA TGTGCCAGCAGACCCCCGGGACTAGCGGGGACGAACACCGGGGAGCTGTTTTTT. It encodes CASRPPGLAGTNTGELFF.

The rearrangement links TRBV6-1 to TRBJ1-1; D unresolved. This CDR3 spans 15 amino acids. Germline-derived CDR1 and CDR2 are MNHNS and SASEGT. V dropped 5 bases and J dropped 1 base, with 14 bases sitting between them. CDR3 sequence reads: CASSPRRSQNTEAFF. The CDR3 DNA sequence: TGTGCCAGCAGTCCCCGGAGGTCACAGAACACTGAAGCTTTCTTT.